This T cell receptor (beta chain) came from a study of breast tumors, draining lymph nodes, adjacent tissues. Samples came from axillary lymph nodes draining the breast cancer. TCRdb re-analysed the multiplex PCR reads in MiXCR, keeping a single row per CDR3 protein. The table records over 250,000 distinct CDR3 sequences, 30% of them present only once. In its sample, this clonotype was seen many times. As yet, its antigen is unknown. The germline V and J ends were trimmed by 5 bases and 5 bases, with 15 bases remaining between them. The CDR3 runs to 14 residues. Germline V CDR1 and CDR2: MNHNY, SVGAGI (reference sequence). Findings of the study overall: The data were judged consistent with most tumor T cells coming from lymph node and expanding in tumor.

The sequenced material came from axillary lymph node tissue. The chain is built from TRBV6-6 and TRBJ1-2; D might be TRBD1 (6 bases). The TCR originated in a female donor with breast cancer. Some clones in this sample may be carry-over from other donors' samples. The CDR3 reads CASSDRRRGYGYTF. In nucleotides, the CDR3 is TGTGCCAGCAGTGACAGGCGGCGGGGGTATGGCTACACCTTC.